This TCR beta chain appears in the sequencing data of a study of CD8 T cells in ankylosing spondylitis. Broader study findings: Peripheral blood samples showed relatively rare disease-linked clones, and these clones were CD8+.

Using quantitative 5'-RACE with molecular barcodes, the authors made TCR beta libraries. TCRdb used MiXCR to reprocess the 5' RACE reads, holding one entry per CDR3 protein. The sample yields about 340,000 distinct CDR3 sequences, roughly 14% seen once. CDR3 size: 14 residues. V shed 6 bases, J shed 4 bases, and the junction held 9 bases outside the gene matches. Looked up from germline, CDR1 is SGHRS and CDR2 is YFSETQ. A few counts support this clonotype. No antigen is known for it. This TCR was recovered from a male donor with ankylosing spondylitis or in good health (not recorded which). Sequenced sample: blood, either unsorted or a sorted T cell fraction (not recorded which). The chain couples TRBV5-1 to TRBJ1-1; TRBD1 agrees at 7 bases. The CDR3 loop is CASKPGQRFTEAFF. CDR3 DNA sequence: TGCGCCAGCAAGCCGGGACAGAGGTTCACTGAAGCTTTCTTT.